A single sample is the source of the 14 T cell receptor beta chains below, sequenced in a study of blood T cell repertoires in COVID-19 (TCRdb year 2020). Libraries were constructed by the immunoSEQ multiplex PCR assay. The table comes from immuneACCESS by way of TCRdb, which keeps in-frame sequences with V and J called. Part of the clones is missing from these tables; in studies checked, under half for an unresolved V gene and the rest for unknown reasons. This sample gives about 330,000 clones in total; approximately 90% of them show up just once. 3% to 4% of the sample is taken by the ten largest. Material for sequencing was peripheral blood. The source is a woman between 50 and 59 years old with active or convalescent COVID-19.

The chain recombines TRBV30 with TRBJ2-5; 7 positions agree with TRBD2. The V segment lost 0 bases and the J segment 3 bases; nucleotides outside the gene matches: 7. CDR1 and CDR2 from the germline V gene are GTSNPN and SVGIG (reference sequence). The CDR3 totals 15 residues. CDR3 protein: CAWSVQFGGKETQYF. CDR3 DNA: TGTGCCTGGAGTGTACAATTCGGGGGGAAAGAGACCCAGTACTTC. Full variable domain (outside the CDR3, taken from reference TRBV30 and TRBJ2-5): SQTIHQWPATLVQPVGSPLSLECTVEGTSNPNLYWYRQAAGRGLQLLFYSVGIGQISSEVPQNLSASRPQDRQFILSSKKLLLSDSGFYLCAWSVQFGGKETQYFGPGTRLLVL.

The chain uses TRBV7-3 and TRBJ1-1; TRBD1 matches 9 bases. Per germline, CDR1 SGHTA and CDR2 FQGTGA. CDR3 size: 15 residues. V lost 4 bases, J lost 1 base, and 4 bases stayed unmatched. The CDR3, as DNA: TGTGCCAGCAGCTCAGGACAGGGGTCGAACACTGAAGCTTTCTTT. This encodes CASSSGQGSNTEAFF.

The chain joins TRBV5-1 to TRBJ2-3; 10 positions match TRBD2. The CDR3 spans 17 residues. Germline values: CDR1 SGHRS, CDR2 YFSETQ. The J segment lost 2 bases and the V segment lost 5 bases, leaving 11 bases of the junction unmatched. CDR3 protein: CASSQATSGVLTDTQYF. The CDR3 DNA is TGCGCCAGCAGTCAGGCCACTAGCGGGGTTCTCACAGATACGCAGTATTTT.

J is TRBJ2-1 and V is TRBV7-9, with 12 bases that match TRBD2. This CDR3 spans 16 amino acids. Germline loops: CDR1 SEHNR, CDR2 FQNEAQ (reference sequence). V shed 4 bases, J shed 6 bases, and the junction held 7 bases outside the gene matches. The CDR3 is CASSSRLAGVGNEQFF. CDR3 DNA: TGTGCCAGCAGCTCCAGACTAGCGGGAGTAGGCAATGAGCAGTTCTTC.

The V and J genes are TRBV19 and TRBJ2-4, with D possibly matching TRBD1 (5 bases). Per germline, CDR1 LNHDA and CDR2 SQIVND (reference sequence). V shed 4 bases and J shed 0 bases, with 13 bases lying between them. The CDR3 is 16 amino acids. CDR3 in amino acids: CASSTDSTLAKNIQYF. CDR3 DNA sequence: TGTGCCAGTAGTACCGACAGCACTCTAGCCAAAAACATTCAGTACTTC. The full variable domain, its missing parts supplied by reference TRBV19 and TRBJ2-4, is DGGITQSPKYLFRKEGQNVTLSCEQNLNHDAMYWYRQDPGQGLRLIYYSQIVNDFQKGDIAEGYSVSREKKESFPLTVTSAQKNPTAFYLCASSTDSTLAKNIQYFGAGTRLSVL.

J is TRBJ1-1 and V is TRBV18, with D perhaps TRBD1 (6 bases). The CDR3 sequence is 13 residues long. Germline lookup yields CDR1 KGHSH and CDR2 LQKENI. The V end lost 4 bases, the J end lost 1 base, and 7 bases lay between the germline ends. DNA of the CDR3: TGTGCCAGCTCACGACAGGCGAACACTGAAGCTTTCTTT. Its protein product is CASSRQANTEAFF.

The chain carries TRBV30 and TRBJ1-3; D not resolved. V was clipped by 1 base and J by 3 bases, with 13 bases between them. Germline loops: CDR1 GTSNPN, CDR2 SVGIG (reference sequence). This CDR3 has 15 amino acids. CDR3 region: CAWSALIGGGNTIYF. The DNA of the CDR3 is TGTGCCTGGAGTGCCTTAATCGGTGGTGGAAACACCATATATTTT.

V gene TRBV5-3 combines with J gene TRBJ2-7; tentatively, D is TRBD1 (5 bases). TRBV5-3 is treated as an ORF (open reading frame) with a function not yet certain. Trimming pared 2 bases from V and 6 bases from J, leaving 12 bases between. This CDR3 region has 13 residues. CDR3 in DNA: TGTGCCAGAAGCTTTTTCAGGGTCAGCGAGCAGTACTTC. As protein: CARSFFRVSEQYF.

The gene calls are TRBV27 and TRBJ1-2, with D hard to call. From germline, CDR1 is MNHEY and CDR2 SMNVEV (reference sequence). There are 14 residues in the CDR3. Trimming cost V 3 bases and J 5 bases, with 13 bases left between them. This chain's CDR3 is CASSLSGSLYGYTF. The CDR3 nucleotides are TGTGCCAGCAGTTTGAGCGGGTCGCTGTATGGCTACACCTTC.

V and J are TRBV6-2 or TRBV6-3 and TRBJ2-7; 7 bases align to TRBD2. Looked up from germline, CDR1 is MNHEY and CDR2 is SVGEGT. This CDR3 comprises 14 residues. V lost 6 bases to trimming and J lost 2 bases; unmatched junction nucleotides: 7. The CDR3 is CASSARRGTYEQYF. CDR3 nucleotides: TGTGCCAGCAGCGCCCGGCGGGGGACCTACGAGCAGTACTTC.

This chain links TRBV6-5 with TRBJ2-7; D remains ambiguous. The V end lost 3 bases, the J end lost 3 bases, and 15 bases lay between the germline ends. The CDR3 loop spans 15 amino acids. CDR1 and CDR2 from the germline V gene are MNHEY and SVGAGI. CDR3 nucleotide sequence: TGTGCCAGCAGTTATGGAGAGACCGCTATCTACGAGCAGTACTTC. This codes for CASSYGETAIYEQYF.

The CDR3 region is CAIRSTAGGNNEQFF. The CDR3 DNA reads as TGTGCCATTAGATCCACGGCGGGAGGAAATAATGAGCAGTTCTTC. V gene TRBV10-3 combines with J gene TRBJ2-1; 8 positions agree with TRBD2. The V and J ends lost 9 bases and 7 bases, in that order; junction bases with no gene match: 14. Germline V gene data show CDR1 as ENHRY and CDR2 as SYGVKD. This CDR3 has 15 amino acids.

The gene calls are TRBV7-2 and TRBJ2-3; 11 positions agree with TRBD1. CDR1 and CDR2 from the germline V gene are SGHTA and FQGNSA. The CDR3 covers 16 residues. The trim removed 5 bases at V and 4 bases at J, leaving 8 bases unmatched. The CDR3 spells CASSPRTGGRSDTQYF. CDR3 in DNA: TGTGCCAGCAGCCCAAGGACAGGGGGCAGATCAGATACGCAGTATTTT.

This chain uses TRBV19 with TRBJ1-1, with D perhaps TRBD1 (5 bases). CDR1 and CDR2 from the germline V gene are LNHDA and SQIVND (reference sequence). The CDR3 is made up of 15 amino acids. Trimming cost V 5 bases and J 0 bases, with 13 bases left between them. CDR3 sequence reads: CASSAPGSLNTEAFF. CDR3 bases: TGTGCCAGTAGTGCACCAGGGTCGCTGAACACTGAAGCTTTCTTT.